This T cell receptor (beta chain) stems from a study of cytomegalovirus exposure and HLA in healthy donors. CDR1 is SGHVS and CDR2 is FNYEAQ in the germline V gene. This CDR3 spans 15 amino acids. The V gene lost 0 bases and the J gene lost 0 bases, with 7 bases spanning the gap. The repertoire was sequenced with immunoSEQ multiplex PCR; TCRdb's copy has only in-frame clones and lacks some. The table has about 56,000 clones, around nine tenths seen once. The sequencing input was PBMCs. This sequence originates from a man between 18 and 35 years old in good health and CMV-seronegative. The genes are TRBV7-6 and TRBJ2-3, with D perhaps matching TRBD2 (6 bases). CDR3 sequence (DNA): TGTGCCAGCAGCTTAGCGGGAGGAAGCACAGATACGCAGTATTTT. Its translation is CASSLAGGSTDTQYF.